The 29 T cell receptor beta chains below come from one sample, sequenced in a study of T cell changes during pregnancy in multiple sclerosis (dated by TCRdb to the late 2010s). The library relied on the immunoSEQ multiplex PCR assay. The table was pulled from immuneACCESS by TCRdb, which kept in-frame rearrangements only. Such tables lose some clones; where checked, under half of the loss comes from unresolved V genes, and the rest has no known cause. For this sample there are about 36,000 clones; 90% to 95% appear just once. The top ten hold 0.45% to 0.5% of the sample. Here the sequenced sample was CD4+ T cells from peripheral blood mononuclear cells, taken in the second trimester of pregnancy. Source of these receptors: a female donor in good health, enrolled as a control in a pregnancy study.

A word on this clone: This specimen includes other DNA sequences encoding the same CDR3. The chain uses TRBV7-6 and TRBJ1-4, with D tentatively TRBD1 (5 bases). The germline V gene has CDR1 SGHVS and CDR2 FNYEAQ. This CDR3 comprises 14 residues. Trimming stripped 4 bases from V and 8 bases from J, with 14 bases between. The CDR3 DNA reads TGTGCCAGCAGCTCCGGGCAGGGAAGCGAAAAACTGTTTTTT. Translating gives CASSSGQGSEKLFF.

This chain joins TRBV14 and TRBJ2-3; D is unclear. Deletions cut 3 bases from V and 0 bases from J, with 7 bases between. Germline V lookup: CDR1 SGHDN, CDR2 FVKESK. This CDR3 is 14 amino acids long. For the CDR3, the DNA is TGTGCCAGCAGCCAGGAGTGGAGCACAGATACGCAGTATTTT. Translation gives CASSQEWSTDTQYF.

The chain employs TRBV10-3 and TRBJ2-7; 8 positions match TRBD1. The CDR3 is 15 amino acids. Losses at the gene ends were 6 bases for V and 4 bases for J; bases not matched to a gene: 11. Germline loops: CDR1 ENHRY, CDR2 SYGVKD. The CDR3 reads CAIRPARGLGYEQYF. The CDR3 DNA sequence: TGTGCCATCAGACCAGCCAGGGGGCTGGGATACGAGCAGTACTTC.

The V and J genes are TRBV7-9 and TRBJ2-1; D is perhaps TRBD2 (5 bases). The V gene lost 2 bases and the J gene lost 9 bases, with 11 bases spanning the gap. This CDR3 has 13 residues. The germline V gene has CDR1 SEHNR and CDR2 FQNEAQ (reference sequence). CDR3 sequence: CASSLRGSVEQFF. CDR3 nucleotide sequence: TGTGCCAGCAGCTTAAGAGGTAGCGTTGAGCAGTTCTTC.

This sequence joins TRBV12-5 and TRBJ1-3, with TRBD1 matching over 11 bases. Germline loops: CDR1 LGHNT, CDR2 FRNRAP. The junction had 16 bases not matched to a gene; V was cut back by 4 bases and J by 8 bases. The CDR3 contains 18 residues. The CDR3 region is CASGWTGQGESRSHTIYF. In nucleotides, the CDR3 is TGTGCTAGTGGTTGGACGGGACAGGGGGAGTCTAGGAGTCACACCATATATTTT.

CDR3 loop: CASSPLGVTYEQYF. CDR3 nucleotide sequence: TGTGCCAGCTCACCACTGGGAGTCACCTACGAGCAGTACTTC. The chain carries TRBV18 and TRBJ2-7; D might be TRBD2 (5 bases). CDR1 is KGHSH, CDR2 LQKENI, per germline. This CDR3 spans 14 amino acids. Trimming shortened V by 1 base and J by 2 bases, and 9 bases separated the two germline ends.

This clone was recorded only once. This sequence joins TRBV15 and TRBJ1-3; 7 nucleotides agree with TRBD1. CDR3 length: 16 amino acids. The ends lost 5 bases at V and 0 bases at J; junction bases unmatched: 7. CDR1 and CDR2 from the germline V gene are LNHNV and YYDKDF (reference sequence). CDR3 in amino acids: CATSGRDSPSGNTIYF. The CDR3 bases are TGTGCCACCAGCGGCAGGGACAGTCCCTCTGGAAACACCATATATTTT.

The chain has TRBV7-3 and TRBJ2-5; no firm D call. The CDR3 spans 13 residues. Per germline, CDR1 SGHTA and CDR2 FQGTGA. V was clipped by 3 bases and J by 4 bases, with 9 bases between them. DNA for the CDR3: TGTGCCAGCAGCTTGGGCGTTGGAGAGACCCAGTACTTC. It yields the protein CASSLGVGETQYF. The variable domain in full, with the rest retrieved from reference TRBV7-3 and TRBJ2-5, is GAGVSQTPSNKVTEKGKYVELRCDPISGHTALYWYRQSLGQGPEFLIYFQGTGAADDSGLPNDRFFAVRPEGSVSTLKIQRTERGDSAVYLCASSLGVGETQYFGPGTRLLVL.

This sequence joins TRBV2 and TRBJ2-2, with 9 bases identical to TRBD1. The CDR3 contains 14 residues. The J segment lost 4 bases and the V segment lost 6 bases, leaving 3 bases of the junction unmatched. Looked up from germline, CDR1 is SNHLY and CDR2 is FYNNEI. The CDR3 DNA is TGTGCCAGCAGGAGGGACAGGGTCACCGGGGAGCTGTTTTTT. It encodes CASRRDRVTGELFF.

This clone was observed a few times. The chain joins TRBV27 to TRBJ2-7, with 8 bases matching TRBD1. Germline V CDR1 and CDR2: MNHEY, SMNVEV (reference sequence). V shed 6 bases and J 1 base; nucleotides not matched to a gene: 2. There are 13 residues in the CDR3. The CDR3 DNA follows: TGTGCCAGCAGAAGGACAGGGTCCTACGAGCAGTACTTC. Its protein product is CASRRTGSYEQYF.

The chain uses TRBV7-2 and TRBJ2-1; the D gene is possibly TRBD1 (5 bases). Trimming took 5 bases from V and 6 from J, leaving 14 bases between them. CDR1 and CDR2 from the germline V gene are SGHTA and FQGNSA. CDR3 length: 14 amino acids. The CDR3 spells CASSPPAGLNEQFF. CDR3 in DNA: TGTGCCAGCAGCCCGCCAGCAGGGCTCAATGAGCAGTTCTTC.

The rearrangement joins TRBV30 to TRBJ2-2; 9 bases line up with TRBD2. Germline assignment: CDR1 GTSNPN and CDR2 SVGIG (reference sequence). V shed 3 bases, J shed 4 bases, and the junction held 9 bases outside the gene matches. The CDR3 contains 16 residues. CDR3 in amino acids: CAWSAISGGFTGELFF. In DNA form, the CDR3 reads TGTGCCTGGAGCGCAATTAGCGGGGGCTTCACCGGGGAGCTGTTTTTT. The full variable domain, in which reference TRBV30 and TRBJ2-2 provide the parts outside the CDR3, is SQTIHQWPATLVQPVGSPLSLECTVEGTSNPNLYWYRQAAGRGLQLLFYSVGIGQISSEVPQNLSASRPQDRQFILSSKKLLLSDSGFYLCAWSAISGGFTGELFFGEGSRLTVL.

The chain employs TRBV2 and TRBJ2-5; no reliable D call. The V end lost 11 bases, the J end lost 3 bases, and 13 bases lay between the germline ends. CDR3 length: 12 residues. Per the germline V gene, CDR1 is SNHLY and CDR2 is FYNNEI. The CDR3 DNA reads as TGTGCCGGCGGTTTCTCGGAAGAGACCCAGTACTTC. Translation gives CAGGFSEETQYF. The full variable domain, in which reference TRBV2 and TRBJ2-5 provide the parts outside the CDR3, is EPEVTQTPSHQVTQMGQEVILRCVPISNHLYFYWYRQILGQKVEFLVSFYNNEISEKSEIFDDQFSVERPDGSNFTLKIRSTKLEDSAMYFCAGGFSEETQYFGPGTRLLVL.

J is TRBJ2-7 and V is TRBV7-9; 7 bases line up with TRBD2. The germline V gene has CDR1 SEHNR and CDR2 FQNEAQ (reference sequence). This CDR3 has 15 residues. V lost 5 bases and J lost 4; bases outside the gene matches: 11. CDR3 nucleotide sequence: TGTGCCAGCAGCACTTTTCGCGGGAGTAGTTACGAGCAGTACTTC. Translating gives CASSTFRGSSYEQYF.

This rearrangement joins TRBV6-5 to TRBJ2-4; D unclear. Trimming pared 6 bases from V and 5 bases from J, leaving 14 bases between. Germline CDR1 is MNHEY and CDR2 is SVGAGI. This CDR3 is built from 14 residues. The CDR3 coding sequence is TGTGCCAGCAGCCATAGCCCCCTAGAAAACATTCAGTACTTC. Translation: CASSHSPLENIQYF.

The CDR3 region has the DNA TGTGCCAGCAGCTTCGGACACTCCTACGAGCAGTACTTC. This gives the protein CASSFGHSYEQYF. The V call is TRBV7-2, the J call TRBJ2-7, with a tentative D call TRBD1 (5 bases). The CDR3 totals 13 residues. V was shortened by 3 bases and J by 0 bases, with 6 bases between the two germline ends. Germline V gene lookup returns CDR1 SGHTA and CDR2 FQGNSA.

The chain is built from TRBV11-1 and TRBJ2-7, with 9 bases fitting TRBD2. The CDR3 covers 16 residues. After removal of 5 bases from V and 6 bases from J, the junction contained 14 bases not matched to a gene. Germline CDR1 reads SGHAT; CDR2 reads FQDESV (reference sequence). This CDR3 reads CASSQSLAGGDREQYF. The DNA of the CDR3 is TGTGCCAGCAGCCAAAGTCTGGCGGGAGGGGATCGCGAGCAGTACTTC.

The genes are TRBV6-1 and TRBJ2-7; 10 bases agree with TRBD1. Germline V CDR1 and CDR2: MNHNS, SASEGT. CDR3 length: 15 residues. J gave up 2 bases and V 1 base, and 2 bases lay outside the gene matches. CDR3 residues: CASSEGTGGAYEQYF. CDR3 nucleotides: TGTGCCAGCAGTGAAGGGACAGGGGGAGCCTACGAGCAGTACTTC.

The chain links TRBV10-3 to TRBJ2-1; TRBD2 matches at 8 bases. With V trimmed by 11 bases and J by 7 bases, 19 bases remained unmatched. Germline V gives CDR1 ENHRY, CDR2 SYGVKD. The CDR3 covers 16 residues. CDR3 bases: TGTGCCTCACAGGCCCCAGCGGGAGTGTTTTATAATGAGCAGTTCTTC. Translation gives CASQAPAGVFYNEQFF.

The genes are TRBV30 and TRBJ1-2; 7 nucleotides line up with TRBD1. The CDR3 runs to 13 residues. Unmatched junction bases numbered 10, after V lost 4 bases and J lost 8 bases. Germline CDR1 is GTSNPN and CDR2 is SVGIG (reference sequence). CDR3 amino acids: CAWMEGGAGGYTF. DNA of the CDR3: TGTGCCTGGATGGAAGGGGGCGCGGGGGGCTACACCTTC.

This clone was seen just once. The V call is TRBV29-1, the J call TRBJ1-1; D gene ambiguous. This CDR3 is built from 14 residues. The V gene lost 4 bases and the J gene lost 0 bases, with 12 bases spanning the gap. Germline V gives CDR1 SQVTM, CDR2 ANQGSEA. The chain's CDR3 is CSVVRTNMNTEAFF. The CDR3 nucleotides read TGCAGCGTTGTCCGGACTAATATGAACACTGAAGCTTTCTTT.

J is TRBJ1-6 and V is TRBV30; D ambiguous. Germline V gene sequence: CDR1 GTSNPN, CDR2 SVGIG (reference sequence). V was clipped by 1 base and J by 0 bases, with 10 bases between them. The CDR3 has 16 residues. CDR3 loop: CAWSGGTYSYNSPLHF. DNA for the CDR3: TGTGCCTGGAGTGGCGGCACTTACTCCTATAATTCACCCCTCCACTTT.

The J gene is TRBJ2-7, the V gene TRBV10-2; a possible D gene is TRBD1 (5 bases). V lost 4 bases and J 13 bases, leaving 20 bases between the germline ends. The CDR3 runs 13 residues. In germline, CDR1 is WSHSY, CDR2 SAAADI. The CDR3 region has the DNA TGCGCCAGCAGTGGGCGGACATCCAGTCCTCCATACTTC. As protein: CASSGRTSSPPYF.

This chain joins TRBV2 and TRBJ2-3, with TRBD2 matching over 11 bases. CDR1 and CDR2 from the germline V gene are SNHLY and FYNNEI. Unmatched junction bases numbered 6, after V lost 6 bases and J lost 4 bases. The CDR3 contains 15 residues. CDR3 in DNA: TGTGCCAGCAGCGCGACTAGCGGGGCGGCAGATACGCAGTATTTT. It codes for CASSATSGAADTQYF.

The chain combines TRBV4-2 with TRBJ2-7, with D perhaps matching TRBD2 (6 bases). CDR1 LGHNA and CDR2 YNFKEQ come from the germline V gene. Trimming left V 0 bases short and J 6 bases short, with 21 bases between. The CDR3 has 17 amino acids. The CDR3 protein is CASSQDLPAGGGAEQYF. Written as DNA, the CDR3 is TGTGCCAGCAGCCAAGATCTCCCGGCAGGAGGCGGGGCCGAGCAGTACTTC.

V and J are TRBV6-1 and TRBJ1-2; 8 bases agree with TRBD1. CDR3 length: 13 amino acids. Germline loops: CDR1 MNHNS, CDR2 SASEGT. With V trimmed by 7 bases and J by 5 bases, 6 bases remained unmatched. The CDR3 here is CASIRDRLYGYTF. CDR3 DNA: TGTGCCAGCATCCGGGACAGGTTGTATGGCTACACCTTC.

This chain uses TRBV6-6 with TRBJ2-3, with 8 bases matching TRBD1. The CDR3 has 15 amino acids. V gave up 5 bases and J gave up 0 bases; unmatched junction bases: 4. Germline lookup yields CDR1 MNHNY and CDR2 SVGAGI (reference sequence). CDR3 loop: CASSGGTGSTDTQYF. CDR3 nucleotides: TGTGCCAGCAGTGGAGGGACAGGAAGCACAGATACGCAGTATTTT.

CDR3 protein: CASSPGQLEAFF. The CDR3 nucleotides are TGCGCCAGCAGCCCTGGACAGCTAGAAGCTTTCTTT. The V and J genes are TRBV4-1 and TRBJ1-1, with D perhaps matching TRBD1 (6 bases). The germline CDR1 and CDR2 sequences are MGHRA and YSYEKL. The CDR3 spans 12 residues. With 4 bases removed from V and 8 bases from J, the gap between germline ends came to 11 bases.

CDR3 in DNA: TGTGCCATCAGTGATCCCCGGGAGGAAGGGGGGCAGTTCTTC. Amino acid sequence: CAISDPREEGGQFF. The rearrangement uses TRBV10-3 and TRBJ2-1, with D perhaps TRBD2 (7 bases). In germline, CDR1 is ENHRY, CDR2 SYGVKD. The V gene lost 3 bases and the J gene lost 12 bases, with 18 bases spanning the gap. The CDR3 totals 14 residues.